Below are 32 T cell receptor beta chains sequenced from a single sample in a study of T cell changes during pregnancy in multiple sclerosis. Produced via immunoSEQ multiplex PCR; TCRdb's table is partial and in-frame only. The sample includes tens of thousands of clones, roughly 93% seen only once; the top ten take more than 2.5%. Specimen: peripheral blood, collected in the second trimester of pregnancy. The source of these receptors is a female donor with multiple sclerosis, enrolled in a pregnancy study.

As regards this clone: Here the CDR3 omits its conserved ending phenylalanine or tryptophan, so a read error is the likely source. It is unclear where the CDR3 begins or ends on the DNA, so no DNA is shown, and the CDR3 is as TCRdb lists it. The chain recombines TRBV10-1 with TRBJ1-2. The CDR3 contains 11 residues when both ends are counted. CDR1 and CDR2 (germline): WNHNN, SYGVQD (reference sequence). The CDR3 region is CASTSGGDGRL.

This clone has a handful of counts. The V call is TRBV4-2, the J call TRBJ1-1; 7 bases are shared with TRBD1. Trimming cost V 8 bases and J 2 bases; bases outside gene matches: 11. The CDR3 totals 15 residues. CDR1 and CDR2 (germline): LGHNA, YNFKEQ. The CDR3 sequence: CASAKGTEPNTEAFF. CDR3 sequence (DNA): TGTGCCAGCGCAAAGGGGACAGAGCCCAACACTGAAGCTTTCTTT.

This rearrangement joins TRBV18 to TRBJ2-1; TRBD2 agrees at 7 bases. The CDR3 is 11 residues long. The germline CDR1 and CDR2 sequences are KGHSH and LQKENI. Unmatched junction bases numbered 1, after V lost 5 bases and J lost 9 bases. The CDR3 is CASSVAGEQFF. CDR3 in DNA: TGTGCCAGCTCAGTAGCGGGTGAGCAGTTCTTC.

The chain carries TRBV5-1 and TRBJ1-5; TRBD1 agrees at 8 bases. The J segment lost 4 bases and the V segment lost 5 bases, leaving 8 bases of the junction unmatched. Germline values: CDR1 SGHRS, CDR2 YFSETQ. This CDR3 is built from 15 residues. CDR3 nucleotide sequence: TGCGCCAGCAGTTCCGATGGACAGGGAAATCAGCCCCAGCATTTT. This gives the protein CASSSDGQGNQPQHF.

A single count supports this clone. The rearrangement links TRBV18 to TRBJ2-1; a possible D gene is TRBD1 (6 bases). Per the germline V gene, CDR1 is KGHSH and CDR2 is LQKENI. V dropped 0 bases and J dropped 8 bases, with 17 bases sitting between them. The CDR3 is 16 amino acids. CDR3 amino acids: CASSPPSTGKRYEQFF. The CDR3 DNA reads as TGTGCCAGCTCACCACCGAGCACAGGGAAGCGCTATGAGCAGTTCTTC.

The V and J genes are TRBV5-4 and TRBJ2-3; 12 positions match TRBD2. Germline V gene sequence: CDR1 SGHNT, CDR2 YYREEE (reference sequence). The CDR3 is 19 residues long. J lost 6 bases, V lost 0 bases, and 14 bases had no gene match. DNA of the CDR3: TGTGCCAGCAGCTTGGTTTCCGGTGGGCCTAGCGGGGGGGTGGATACGCAGTATTTT. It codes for CASSLVSGGPSGGVDTQYF.

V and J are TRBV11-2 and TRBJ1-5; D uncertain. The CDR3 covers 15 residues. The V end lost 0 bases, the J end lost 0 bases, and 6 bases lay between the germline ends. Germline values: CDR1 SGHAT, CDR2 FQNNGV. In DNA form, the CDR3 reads TGTGCCAGCAGCTTAGAGGGAGATAGCAATCAGCCCCAGCATTTT. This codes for CASSLEGDSNQPQHF.

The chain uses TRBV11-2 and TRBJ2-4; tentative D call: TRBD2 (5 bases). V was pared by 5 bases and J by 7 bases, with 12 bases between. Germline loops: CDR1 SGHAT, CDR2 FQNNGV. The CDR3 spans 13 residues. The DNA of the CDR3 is TGTGCCAGCAGCCGGGGAAGGATGAACATTCAGTACTTC. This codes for CASSRGRMNIQYF.

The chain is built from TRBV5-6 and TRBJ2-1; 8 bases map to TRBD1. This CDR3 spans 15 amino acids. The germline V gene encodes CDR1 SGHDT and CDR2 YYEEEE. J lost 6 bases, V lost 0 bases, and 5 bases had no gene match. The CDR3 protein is CASSLDGTGRNEQFF. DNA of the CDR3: TGTGCCAGCAGCTTGGATGGGACAGGACGCAATGAGCAGTTCTTC.

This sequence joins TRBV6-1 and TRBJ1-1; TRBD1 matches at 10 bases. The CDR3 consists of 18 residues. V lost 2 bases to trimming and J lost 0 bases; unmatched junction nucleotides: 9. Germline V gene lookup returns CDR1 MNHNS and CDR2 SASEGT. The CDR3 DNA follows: TGTGCCAGCAGTGAAACGACCGGGACAGGGGTCATGAACACTGAAGCTTTCTTT. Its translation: CASSETTGTGVMNTEAFF.

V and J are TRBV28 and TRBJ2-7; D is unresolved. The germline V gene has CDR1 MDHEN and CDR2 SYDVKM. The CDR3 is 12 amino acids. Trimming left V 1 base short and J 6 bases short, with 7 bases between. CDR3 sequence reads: CASSLFAVEQYF. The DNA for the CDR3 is TGTGCCAGCAGTTTATTTGCGGTCGAGCAGTACTTC.

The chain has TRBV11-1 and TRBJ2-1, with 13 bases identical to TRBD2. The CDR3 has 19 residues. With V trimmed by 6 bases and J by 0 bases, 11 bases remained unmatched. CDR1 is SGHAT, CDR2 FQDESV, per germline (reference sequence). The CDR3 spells CASRDRLAGGPSSYNEQFF. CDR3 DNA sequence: TGTGCCAGCAGGGACCGACTAGCGGGAGGCCCCAGCTCCTACAATGAGCAGTTCTTC. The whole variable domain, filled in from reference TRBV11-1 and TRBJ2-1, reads EAEVAQSPRYKITEKSQAVAFWCDPISGHATLYWYRQILGQGPELLVQFQDESVVDDSQLPKDRFSAERLKGVDSTLKIQPAELGDSAMYLCASRDRLAGGPSSYNEQFFGPGTRLTVL.

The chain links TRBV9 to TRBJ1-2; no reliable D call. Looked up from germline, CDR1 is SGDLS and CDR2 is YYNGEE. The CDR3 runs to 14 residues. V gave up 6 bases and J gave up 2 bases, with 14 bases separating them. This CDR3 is CASTTDSGNYGYTF. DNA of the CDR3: TGTGCCAGCACCACGGACTCGGGAAACTATGGCTACACCTTC.

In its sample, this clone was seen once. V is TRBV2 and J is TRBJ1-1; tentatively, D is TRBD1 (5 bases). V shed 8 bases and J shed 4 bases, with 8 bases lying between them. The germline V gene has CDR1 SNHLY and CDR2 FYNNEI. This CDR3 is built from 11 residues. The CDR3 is CASFGGTEAFF. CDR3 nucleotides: TGTGCCAGCTTCGGGGGCACTGAAGCTTTCTTT.

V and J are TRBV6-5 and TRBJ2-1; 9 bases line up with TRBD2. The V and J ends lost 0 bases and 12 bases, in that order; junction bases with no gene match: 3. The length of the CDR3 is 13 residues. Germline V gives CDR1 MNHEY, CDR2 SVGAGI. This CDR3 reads CASSYSVSGGQFF. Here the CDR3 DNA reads TGTGCCAGCAGTTACTCTGTTAGCGGGGGGCAGTTCTTC.

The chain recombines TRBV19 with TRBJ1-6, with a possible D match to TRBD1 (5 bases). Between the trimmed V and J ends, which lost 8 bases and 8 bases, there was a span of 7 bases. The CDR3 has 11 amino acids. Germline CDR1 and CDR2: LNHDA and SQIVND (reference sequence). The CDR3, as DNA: TGTGCCAGTGGAGGGGATTCACCCCTCCACTTT. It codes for CASGGDSPLHF. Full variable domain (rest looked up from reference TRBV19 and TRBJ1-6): DGGITQSPKYLFRKEGQNVTLSCEQNLNHDAMYWYRQDPGQGLRLIYYSQIVNDFQKGDIAEGYSVSREKKESFPLTVTSAQKNPTAFYLCASGGDSPLHFGNGTRLTVT.

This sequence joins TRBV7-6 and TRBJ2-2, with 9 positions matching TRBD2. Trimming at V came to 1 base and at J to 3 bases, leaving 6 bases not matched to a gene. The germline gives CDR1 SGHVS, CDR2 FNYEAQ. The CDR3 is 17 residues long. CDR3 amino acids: CASSLEAGGSDTGELFF. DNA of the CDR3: TGTGCCAGCAGCTTAGAGGCGGGGGGGTCGGACACCGGGGAGCTGTTTTTT.

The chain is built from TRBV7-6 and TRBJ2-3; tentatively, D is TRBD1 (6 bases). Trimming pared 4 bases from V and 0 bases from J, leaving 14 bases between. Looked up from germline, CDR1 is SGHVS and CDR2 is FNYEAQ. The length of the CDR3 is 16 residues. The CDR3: CASSSAGTKSTDTQYF. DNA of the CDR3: TGTGCCAGCAGCTCCGCCGGGACAAAGAGCACAGATACGCAGTATTTT.

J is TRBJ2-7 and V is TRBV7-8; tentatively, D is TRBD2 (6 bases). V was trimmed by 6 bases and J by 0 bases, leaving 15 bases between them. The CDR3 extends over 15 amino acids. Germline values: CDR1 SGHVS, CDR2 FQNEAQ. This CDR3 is CASRDGGRSSYEQYF. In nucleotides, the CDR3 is TGTGCCAGCAGGGACGGGGGAAGGAGCTCCTACGAGCAGTACTTC.

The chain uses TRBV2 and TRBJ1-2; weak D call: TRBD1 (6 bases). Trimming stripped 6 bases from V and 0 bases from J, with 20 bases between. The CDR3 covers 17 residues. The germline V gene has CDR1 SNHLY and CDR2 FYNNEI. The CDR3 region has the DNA TGTGCCAGCAGGGAACAGGGTCCTCTAACAGCTAACTATGGCTACACCTTC. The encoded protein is CASREQGPLTANYGYTF.

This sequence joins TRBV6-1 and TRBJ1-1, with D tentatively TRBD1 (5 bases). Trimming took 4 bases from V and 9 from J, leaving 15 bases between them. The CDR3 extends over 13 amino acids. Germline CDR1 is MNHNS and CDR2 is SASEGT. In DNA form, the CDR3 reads TGTGCCAGCAGTGCTCGGGGGGTAACCAAAGCTTTCTTT. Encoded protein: CASSARGVTKAFF.

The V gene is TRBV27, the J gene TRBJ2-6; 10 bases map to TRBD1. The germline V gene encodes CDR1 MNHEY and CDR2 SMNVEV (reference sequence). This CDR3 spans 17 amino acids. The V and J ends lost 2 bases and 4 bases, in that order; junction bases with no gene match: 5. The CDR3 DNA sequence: TGTGCCAGCAGTTTAAGGAGACAGGGGGCCGGGGCCAACGTCCTGACTTTC. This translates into CASSLRRQGAGANVLTF.

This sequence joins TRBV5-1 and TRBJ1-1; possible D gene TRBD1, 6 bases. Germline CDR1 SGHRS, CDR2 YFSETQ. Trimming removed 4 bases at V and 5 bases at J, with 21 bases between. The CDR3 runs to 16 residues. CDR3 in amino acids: CASSLPGHLWGTEAFF. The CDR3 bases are TGCGCCAGCAGCCTCCCGGGACACTTATGGGGAACTGAAGCTTTCTTT.

CDR3 protein: CASRADRYSYEQYF. The CDR3 nucleotides read TGTGCCAGCAGGGCTGACAGGTACTCCTACGAGCAGTACTTC. The V gene is TRBV6-4, the J gene TRBJ2-7, with a weak D call TRBD1 (6 bases). The CDR3 sequence is 14 residues long. Trimming pared 6 bases from V and 0 bases from J, leaving 12 bases between. Germline CDR1 and CDR2: MRHNA and SNTAGT.

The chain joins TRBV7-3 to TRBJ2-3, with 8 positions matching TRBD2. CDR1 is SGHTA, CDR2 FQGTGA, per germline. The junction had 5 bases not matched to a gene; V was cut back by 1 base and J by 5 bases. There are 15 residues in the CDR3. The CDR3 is CASSLIGLAGDTQYF. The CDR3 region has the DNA TGTGCCAGCAGCTTAATAGGCCTAGCGGGAGATACGCAGTATTTT.

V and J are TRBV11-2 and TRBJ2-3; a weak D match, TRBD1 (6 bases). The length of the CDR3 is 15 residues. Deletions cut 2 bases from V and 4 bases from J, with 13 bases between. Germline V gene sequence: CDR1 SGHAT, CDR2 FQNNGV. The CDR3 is CASSLSPGDPDTQYF. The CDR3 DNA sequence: TGTGCCAGCAGCTTATCCCCAGGGGACCCAGATACGCAGTATTTT. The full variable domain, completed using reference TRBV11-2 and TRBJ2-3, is EAGVAQSPRYKIIEKRQSVAFWCNPISGHATLYWYQQILGQGPKLLIQFQNNGVVDDSQLPKDRFSAERLKGVDSTLKIQPAKLEDSAVYLCASSLSPGDPDTQYFGPGTRLTVL.

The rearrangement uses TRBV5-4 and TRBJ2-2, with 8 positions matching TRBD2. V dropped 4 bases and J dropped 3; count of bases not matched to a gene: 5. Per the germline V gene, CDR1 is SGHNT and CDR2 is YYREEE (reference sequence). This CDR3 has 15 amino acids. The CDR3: CASSHSGGYTGELFF. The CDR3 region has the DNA TGTGCCAGCAGCCACAGCGGGGGATACACCGGGGAGCTGTTTTTT.

DNA of the CDR3: TGCAGCGTTGAGTCGGACAGAGGGGAGGAAAAACTGTTTTTT. It encodes CSVESDRGEEKLFF. The rearrangement joins TRBV29-1 to TRBJ1-4; D possibly corresponds to TRBD1 (6 bases). The V gene lost 3 bases and the J gene lost 8 bases, with 16 bases spanning the gap. The CDR3 is made up of 14 amino acids. CDR1 and CDR2 from the germline V gene are SQVTM and ANQGSEA.

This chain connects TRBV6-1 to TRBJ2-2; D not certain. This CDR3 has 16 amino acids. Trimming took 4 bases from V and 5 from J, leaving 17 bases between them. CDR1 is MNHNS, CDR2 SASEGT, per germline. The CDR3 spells CASSVRPGQTTGELFF. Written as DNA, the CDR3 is TGTGCCAGCAGTGTCCGCCCCGGCCAGACTACCGGGGAGCTGTTTTTT.

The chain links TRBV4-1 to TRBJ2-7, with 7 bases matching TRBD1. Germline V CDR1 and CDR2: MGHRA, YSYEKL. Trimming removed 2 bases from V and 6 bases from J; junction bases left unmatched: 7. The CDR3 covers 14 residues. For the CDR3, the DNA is TGCGCCAGCAGCCAACTACAGGGGACGGTCGAGCAGTACTTC. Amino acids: CASSQLQGTVEQYF.

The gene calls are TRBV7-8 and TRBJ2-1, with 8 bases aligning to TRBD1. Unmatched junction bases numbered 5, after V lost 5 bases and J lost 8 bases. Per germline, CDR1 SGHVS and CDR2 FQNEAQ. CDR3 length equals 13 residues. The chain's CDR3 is CASSLDRADEQFF. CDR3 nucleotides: TGTGCCAGCAGCCTGGACAGGGCGGATGAGCAGTTCTTC. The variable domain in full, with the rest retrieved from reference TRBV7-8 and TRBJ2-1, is GAGVSQSPRYKVAKRGQDVALRCDPISGHVSLFWYQQALGQGPEFLTYFQNEAQLDKSGLPSDRFFAERPEGSVSTLKIQRTQQEDSAVYLCASSLDRADEQFFGPGTRLTVL.

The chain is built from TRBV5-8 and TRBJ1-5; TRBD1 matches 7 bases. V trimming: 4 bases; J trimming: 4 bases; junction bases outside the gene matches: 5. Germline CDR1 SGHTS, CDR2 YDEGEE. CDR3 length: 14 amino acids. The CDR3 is CASSPGTVNQPQHF. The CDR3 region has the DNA TGTGCCAGCAGCCCAGGGACAGTAAATCAGCCCCAGCATTTT.